Listed below are T cell receptor beta chains from one sample, sequenced in a study of beta chain features in type 1 diabetes. Repertoires were generated with immunoSEQ multiplex PCR, while TCRdb's copy carries only in-frame clones and drops some. This table has fewer than 500,000 clones, 11% to 15% appearing once. Specimen: naive CD4+ T cells from blood. These receptors came from a man aged 30 to 45 in good health. Both conserved end residues are part of each CDR3. The D gene is left open where the match is weak. Only part of the rows carry a size: once, few, many, or a class if the clone is expanded.

clone size: NA
J gene: TRBJ2-5
V gene: TRBV25-1
D gene: TRBD1
CDR3 protein: CASSDPWDSQETQYF
CDR3 DNA: TGTGCCAGCAGTGACCCCTGGGACAGCCAAGAGACCCAGTACTTC

clone size: NA
J gene: TRBJ2-1
V gene: TRBV2
D gene: TRBD2
CDR3 protein: CASSEAVRGAVNEQFF
CDR3 DNA: TGTGCCAGCAGTGAAGCCGTGCGGGGGGCAGTCAATGAGCAGTTCTTC

clone size: NA
J gene: TRBJ2-1
V gene: TRBV7-2
D gene: NA
CDR3 protein: CASSLYSYNEQFF
CDR3 DNA: TGTGCCAGCAGCTTGTACTCCTACAATGAGCAGTTCTTC

clone size: NA
J gene: TRBJ2-5
V gene: TRBV7-2
D gene: TRBD2
CDR3 protein: CASSLARLAGGKTQYF
CDR3 DNA: TGTGCCAGCAGCTTAGCGCGACTAGCGGGAGGAAAGACCCAGTACTTC

clone size: few
J gene: TRBJ1-6
V gene: TRBV5-4
D gene: TRBD1
CDR3 protein: CASSLAGTGNSPLHF
CDR3 DNA: TGTGCCAGCAGCTTGGCGGGGACAGGGAATTCACCCCTCCACTTT

clone size: NA
J gene: TRBJ1-2
V gene: TRBV6-9
D gene: NA
CDR3 protein: CASSSTDNSNYGYTF
CDR3 DNA: TGTGCCAGCAGTTCTACCGACAATTCTAACTATGGCTACACCTTC

clone size: few
J gene: TRBJ1-5
V gene: TRBV4-3
D gene: NA
CDR3 protein: CASSTSLQGNQPQHF
CDR3 DNA: TGCGCCAGCAGCACTTCCCTCCAGGGGAATCAGCCCCAGCATTTT

clone size: NA
J gene: TRBJ2-7
V gene: TRBV2
D gene: TRBD1
CDR3 protein: CASSDLTGVVEQYF
CDR3 DNA: TGTGCCAGCAGTGATTTGACAGGGGTTGTCGAGCAGTACTTC

clone size: NA
J gene: TRBJ1-2
V gene: TRBV9
D gene: NA
CDR3 protein: CASSVVPGPGNGHYGYTF
CDR3 DNA: TGTGCCAGCAGCGTAGTCCCCGGCCCAGGGAACGGCCACTATGGCTACACCTTC

clone size: few
J gene: TRBJ2-3
V gene: TRBV29-1
D gene: NA
CDR3 protein: CSAGTGSADTQYF
CDR3 DNA: TGCAGCGCCGGCACAGGGTCGGCAGATACGCAGTATTTT

clone size: few
J gene: TRBJ2-7
V gene: TRBV7-9
D gene: NA
CDR3 protein: CASGKTAYYEQYF
CDR3 DNA: TGTGCCAGCGGGAAGACTGCTTACTACGAGCAGTACTTC

clone size: NA
J gene: TRBJ1-2
V gene: TRBV25-1
D gene: TRBD1
CDR3 protein: CASGRTGEYGYTF
CDR3 DNA: TGTGCCAGCGGGAGGACAGGGGAATATGGCTACACCTTC

clone size: few
J gene: TRBJ2-5
V gene: TRBV7-2
D gene: NA
CDR3 protein: CASSRGEPGTQYF
CDR3 DNA: TGTGCCAGCAGCCGCGGGGAGCCAGGGACCCAGTACTTC

clone size: few
J gene: TRBJ2-2
V gene: TRBV6-6
D gene: NA
CDR3 protein: CASSTPRMSAGELFF
CDR3 DNA: TGTGCCAGCAGTACCCCCCGAATGTCGGCCGGGGAGCTGTTTTTT

clone size: few
J gene: TRBJ2-3
V gene: TRBV6-5
D gene: TRBD2
CDR3 protein: CASSERAGADTQYF
CDR3 DNA: TGTGCCAGCAGTGAGCGAGCGGGAGCAGATACGCAGTATTTT

clone size: few
J gene: TRBJ2-1
V gene: TRBV29-1
D gene: NA
CDR3 protein: CSAHQGTNEQFF
CDR3 DNA: TGCAGCGCCCATCAGGGGACTAATGAGCAGTTCTTC

clone size: NA
J gene: TRBJ1-3
V gene: TRBV9
D gene: NA
CDR3 protein: CASSVAPGAGNTIYF
CDR3 DNA: TGTGCCAGCAGCGTAGCTCCGGGGGCCGGAAACACCATATATTTT

clone size: NA
J gene: TRBJ2-1
V gene: TRBV30
D gene: TRBD2
CDR3 protein: CAWSVGLAGEEFF
CDR3 DNA: TGTGCCTGGAGTGTTGGGCTAGCGGGAGAGGAATTCTTC

clone size: few
J gene: TRBJ2-7
V gene: TRBV29-1
D gene: NA
CDR3 protein: CSVGGVMAYEQYF
CDR3 DNA: TGCAGCGTTGGTGGGGTAATGGCGTACGAGCAGTACTTC

clone size: few
J gene: TRBJ2-1
V gene: TRBV19
D gene: NA
CDR3 protein: CASSSQPQDRSYNEQFF
CDR3 DNA: TGTGCCAGTAGTTCCCAACCTCAGGACCGCTCCTACAATGAGCAGTTCTTC

clone size: few
J gene: TRBJ2-2
V gene: TRBV5-6
D gene: NA
CDR3 protein: CASSLPAMLNTGELFF
CDR3 DNA: TGTGCCAGCAGCTTACCAGCGATGCTGAACACCGGGGAGCTGTTTTTT

clone size: once
J gene: TRBJ2-3
V gene: TRBV20-1
D gene: NA
CDR3 protein: CSAADTDTQYF
CDR3 DNA: TGCAGTGCCGCCGACACAGATACGCAGTATTTT

clone size: NA
J gene: TRBJ2-5
V gene: TRBV7-2
D gene: NA
CDR3 protein: CASSNPRETQYF
CDR3 DNA: TGTGCCAGCAGCAACCCTCGGGAGACCCAGTACTTC

clone size: NA
J gene: TRBJ1-2
V gene: TRBV15
D gene: NA
CDR3 protein: CATSRDKRGGNYGYTF
CDR3 DNA: TGTGCCACCAGCAGAGACAAGAGAGGGGGAAACTATGGCTACACCTTC

clone size: NA
J gene: TRBJ1-2
V gene: TRBV2
D gene: NA
CDR3 protein: CASDEAAYGYTF
CDR3 DNA: TGTGCCAGCGACGAGGCAGCCTATGGCTACACCTTC

clone size: few
J gene: TRBJ2-3
V gene: TRBV11-1
D gene: NA
CDR3 protein: CASSTAWAATQYF
CDR3 DNA: TGTGCCAGCAGCACAGCATGGGCAGCTACGCAGTATTTT

clone size: few
J gene: TRBJ1-1
V gene: TRBV19
D gene: NA
CDR3 protein: CASTTQGNQDTEAFF
CDR3 DNA: TGTGCCAGTACCACACAGGGTAATCAGGACACTGAAGCTTTCTTT

clone size: NA
J gene: TRBJ2-3
V gene: TRBV10-3
D gene: TRBD1
CDR3 protein: CAITGQGSDTQYF
CDR3 DNA: TGTGCCATCACGGGACAGGGGTCAGATACGCAGTATTTT

clone size: NA
J gene: TRBJ1-1
V gene: TRBV19
D gene: NA
CDR3 protein: CASSIDRLTEAFF
CDR3 DNA: TGTGCCAGTAGTATAGATCGGTTGACTGAAGCTTTCTTT

clone size: few
J gene: TRBJ2-3
V gene: TRBV11-2
D gene: NA
CDR3 protein: CASSRWLEDTQYF
CDR3 DNA: TGTGCCAGCAGCCGCTGGCTAGAGGATACGCAGTATTTT

clone size: NA
J gene: TRBJ2-1
V gene: TRBV7-2
D gene: NA
CDR3 protein: CASSLVGMFSYNEQFF
CDR3 DNA: TGTGCCAGCAGCTTAGTTGGGATGTTCTCCTACAATGAGCAGTTCTTC